This TCR beta chain stems from a study of T cell responses to AZD1222 COVID-19 vaccine. Study observations and caveats: Only a handful of AZD1222 recipients, several in all, had baseline seropositivity.

V lost 4 bases to trimming and J lost 3 bases, with 16 bases between them. This CDR3 comprises 15 residues. Per germline, CDR1 SGHTA and CDR2 FQGNSA. Pooling of second doses given at about 4 or about 12 weeks was done. As regards this clone: Its antigen is still unknown.

Sequenced by immunoSEQ multiplex PCR; TCRdb stores in-frame clones only, minus some. The data hold about 120,000 clones, with just over 90% observed a single time. This sequence joins TRBV7-2 and TRBJ2-7, with TRBD1 as a possible D gene (5 bases). The sequenced sample was peripheral blood, obtained 28 days after the second AZD1222 dose. The origin of this receptor is an adult who received the AZD1222 COVID-19 vaccine. The CDR3 DNA reads as TGTGCCAGCAGCTCAGGACATGGTTGGTACTACGAGCAGTACTTC. Its translation is CASSSGHGWYYEQYF.